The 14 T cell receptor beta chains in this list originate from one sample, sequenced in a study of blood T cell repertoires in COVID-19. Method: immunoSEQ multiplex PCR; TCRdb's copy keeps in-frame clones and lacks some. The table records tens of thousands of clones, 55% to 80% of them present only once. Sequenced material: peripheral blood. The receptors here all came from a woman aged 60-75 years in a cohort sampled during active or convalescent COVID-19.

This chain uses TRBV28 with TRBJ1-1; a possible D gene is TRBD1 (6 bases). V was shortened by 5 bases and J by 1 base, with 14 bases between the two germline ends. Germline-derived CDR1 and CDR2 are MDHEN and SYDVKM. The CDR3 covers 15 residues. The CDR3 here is CASSRGGAGNTEAFF. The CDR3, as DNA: TGTGCCAGCAGTAGGGGGGGCGCGGGGAACACTGAAGCTTTCTTT.

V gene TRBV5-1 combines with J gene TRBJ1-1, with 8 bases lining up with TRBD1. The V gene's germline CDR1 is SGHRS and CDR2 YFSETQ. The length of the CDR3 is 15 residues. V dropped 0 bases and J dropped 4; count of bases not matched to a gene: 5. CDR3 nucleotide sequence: TGCGCCAGCAGCTTGGCGGGACAGGTAGGCACTGAAGCTTTCTTT. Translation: CASSLAGQVGTEAFF.

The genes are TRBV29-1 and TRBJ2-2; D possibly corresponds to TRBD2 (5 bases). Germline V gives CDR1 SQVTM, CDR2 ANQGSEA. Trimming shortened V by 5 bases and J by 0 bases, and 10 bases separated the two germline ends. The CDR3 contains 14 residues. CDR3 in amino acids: CSVPAGTNTGELFF. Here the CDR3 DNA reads TGCAGCGTTCCGGCGGGTACGAACACCGGGGAGCTGTTTTTT.

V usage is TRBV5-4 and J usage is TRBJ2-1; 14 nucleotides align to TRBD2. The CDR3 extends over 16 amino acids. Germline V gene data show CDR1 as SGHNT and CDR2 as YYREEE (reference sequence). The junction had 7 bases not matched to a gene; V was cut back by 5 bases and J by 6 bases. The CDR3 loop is CASRFAGTSGGNEQFF. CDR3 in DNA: TGTGCCAGCAGGTTTGCCGGGACTAGCGGGGGCAATGAGCAGTTCTTC. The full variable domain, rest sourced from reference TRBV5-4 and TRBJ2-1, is ETGVTQSPTHLIKTRGQQVTLRCSSQSGHNTVSWYQQALGQGPQFIFQYYREEENGRGNFPPRFSGLQFPNYSSELNVNALELDDSALYLCASRFAGTSGGNEQFFGPGTRLTVL.

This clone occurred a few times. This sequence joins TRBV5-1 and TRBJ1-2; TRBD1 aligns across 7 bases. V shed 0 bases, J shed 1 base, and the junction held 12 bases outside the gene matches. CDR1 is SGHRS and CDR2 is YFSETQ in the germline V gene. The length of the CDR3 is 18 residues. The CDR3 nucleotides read TGCGCCAGCAGCTTGGGGGCGATGTTAACAGGGGTTAACTATGGCTACACCTTC. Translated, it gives CASSLGAMLTGVNYGYTF.

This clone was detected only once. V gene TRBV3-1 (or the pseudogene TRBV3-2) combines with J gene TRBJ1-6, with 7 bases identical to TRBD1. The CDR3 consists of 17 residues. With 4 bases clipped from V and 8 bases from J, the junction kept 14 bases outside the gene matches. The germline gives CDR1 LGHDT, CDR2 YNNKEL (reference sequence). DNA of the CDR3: TGTGCCAGCAGCCTGGGACGAGGACCAGGGGGACATTCACCCCTCCACTTT. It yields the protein CASSLGRGPGGHSPLHF.

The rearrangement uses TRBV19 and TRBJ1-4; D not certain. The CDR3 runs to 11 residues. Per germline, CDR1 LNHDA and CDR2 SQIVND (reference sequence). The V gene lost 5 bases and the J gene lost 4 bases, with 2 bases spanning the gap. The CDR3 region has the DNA TGTGCCAGTAGTCGTAATGAAAAACTGTTTTTT. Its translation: CASSRNEKLFF. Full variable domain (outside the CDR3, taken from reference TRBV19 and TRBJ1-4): DGGITQSPKYLFRKEGQNVTLSCEQNLNHDAMYWYRQDPGQGLRLIYYSQIVNDFQKGDIAEGYSVSREKKESFPLTVTSAQKNPTAFYLCASSRNEKLFFGSGTQLSVL.

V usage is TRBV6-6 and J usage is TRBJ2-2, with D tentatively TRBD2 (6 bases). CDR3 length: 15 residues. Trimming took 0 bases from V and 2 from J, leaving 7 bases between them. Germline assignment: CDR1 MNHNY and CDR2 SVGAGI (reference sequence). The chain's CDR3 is CASSYSGRNTGELFF. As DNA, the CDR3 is TGTGCCAGCAGTTACTCCGGGAGAAACACCGGGGAGCTGTTTTTT.

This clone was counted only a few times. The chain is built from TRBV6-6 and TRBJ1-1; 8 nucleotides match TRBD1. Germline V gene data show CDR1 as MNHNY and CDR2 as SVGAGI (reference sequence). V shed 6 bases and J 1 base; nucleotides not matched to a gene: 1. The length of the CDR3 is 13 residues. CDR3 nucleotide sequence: TGTGCCAGCAGAACAGGGGGGAACACTGAAGCTTTCTTT. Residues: CASRTGGNTEAFF.

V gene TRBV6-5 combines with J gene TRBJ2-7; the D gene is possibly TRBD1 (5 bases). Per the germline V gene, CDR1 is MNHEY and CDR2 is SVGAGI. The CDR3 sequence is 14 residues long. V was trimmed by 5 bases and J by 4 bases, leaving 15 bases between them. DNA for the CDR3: TGTGCCAGCAGTCACCTGACAGTGAAATACGAGCAGTACTTC. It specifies CASSHLTVKYEQYF.

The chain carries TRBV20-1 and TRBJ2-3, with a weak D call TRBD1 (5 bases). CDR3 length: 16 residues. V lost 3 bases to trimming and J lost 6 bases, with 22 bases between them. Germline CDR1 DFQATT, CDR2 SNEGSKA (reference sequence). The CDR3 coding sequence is TGCAGTGCTAGTGGTCACGGGCAGGGCCGAGGTGATACGCAGTATTTT. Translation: CSASGHGQGRGDTQYF.

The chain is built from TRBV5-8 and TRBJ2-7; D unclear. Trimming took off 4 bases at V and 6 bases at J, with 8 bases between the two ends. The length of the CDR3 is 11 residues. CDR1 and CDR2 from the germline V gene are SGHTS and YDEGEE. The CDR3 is CASSHSSEQYF. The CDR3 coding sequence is TGTGCCAGCAGCCATAGTAGCGAGCAGTACTTC.

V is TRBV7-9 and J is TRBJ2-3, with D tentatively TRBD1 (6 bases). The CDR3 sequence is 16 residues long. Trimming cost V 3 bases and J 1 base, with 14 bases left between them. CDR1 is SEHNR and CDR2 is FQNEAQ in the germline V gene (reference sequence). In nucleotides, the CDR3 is TGTGCCAGCAGCTTTACTCCAGGGGAAGGCACAGATACGCAGTATTTT. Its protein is CASSFTPGEGTDTQYF.

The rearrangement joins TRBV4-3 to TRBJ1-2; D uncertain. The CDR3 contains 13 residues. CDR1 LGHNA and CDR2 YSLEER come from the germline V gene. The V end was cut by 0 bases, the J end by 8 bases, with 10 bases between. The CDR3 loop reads CASSQEAAEGYTF. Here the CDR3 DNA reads TGCGCCAGCAGCCAAGAGGCAGCGGAGGGCTACACCTTC.